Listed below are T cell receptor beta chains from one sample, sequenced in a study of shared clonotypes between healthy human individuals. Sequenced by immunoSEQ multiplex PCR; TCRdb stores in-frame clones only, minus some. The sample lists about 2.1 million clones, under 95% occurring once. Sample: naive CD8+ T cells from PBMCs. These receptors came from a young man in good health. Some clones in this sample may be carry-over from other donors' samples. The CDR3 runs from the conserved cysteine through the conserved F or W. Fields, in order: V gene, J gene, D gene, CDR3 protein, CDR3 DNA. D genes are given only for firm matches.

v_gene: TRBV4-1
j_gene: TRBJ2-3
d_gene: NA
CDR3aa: CASSQAGRTDTQYF
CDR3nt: TGCGCCAGCAGCCAAGCCGGACGCACAGATACGCAGTATTTT

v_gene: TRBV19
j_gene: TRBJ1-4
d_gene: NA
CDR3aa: CASRQGLNEKLFF
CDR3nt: TGTGCCAGTAGGCAGGGGCTTAATGAAAAACTGTTTTTT

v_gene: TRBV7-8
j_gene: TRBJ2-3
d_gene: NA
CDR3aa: CASSARGPGVDTQYF
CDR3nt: TGTGCCAGCAGCGCAAGAGGGCCCGGGGTGGATACGCAGTATTTT

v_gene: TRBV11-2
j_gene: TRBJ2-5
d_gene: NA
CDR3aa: CASSSRTGTQETQYF
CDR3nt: TGTGCCAGCAGCTCGAGAACCGGGACCCAAGAGACCCAGTACTTC

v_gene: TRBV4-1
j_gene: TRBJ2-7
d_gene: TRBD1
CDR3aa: CASSQSRTGKPYEQYF
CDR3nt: TGCGCCAGCAGCCAAAGCCGGACAGGGAAGCCCTACGAGCAGTACTTC

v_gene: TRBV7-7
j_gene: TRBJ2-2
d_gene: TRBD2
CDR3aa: CASSPHRGLAGGATGELFF
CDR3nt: TGTGCCAGCAGCCCACACCGAGGACTAGCGGGAGGGGCTACCGGGGAGCTGTTTTTT

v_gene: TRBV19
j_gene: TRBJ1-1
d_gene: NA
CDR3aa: CASSSSEVMNTEAFF
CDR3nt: TGTGCCAGTAGTTCCTCCGAGGTCATGAACACTGAAGCTTTCTTT

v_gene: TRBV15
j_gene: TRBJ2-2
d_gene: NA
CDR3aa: CATSRGTGRGLGELFF
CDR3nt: TGTGCCACCAGCAGAGGGACAGGGCGGGGGCTCGGGGAGCTGTTTTTT

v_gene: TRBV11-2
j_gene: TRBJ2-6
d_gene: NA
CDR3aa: CASSSPWANVLTF
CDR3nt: TGTGCCAGCAGCTCCCCCTGGGCCAACGTCCTGACTTTC

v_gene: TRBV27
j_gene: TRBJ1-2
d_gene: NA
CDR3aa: CASRENRRTLYGYTF
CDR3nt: TGTGCCAGCAGGGAAAACAGGAGGACTCTCTATGGCTACACCTTC

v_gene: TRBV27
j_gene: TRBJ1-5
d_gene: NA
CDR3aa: CASSFSRVGQPQHF
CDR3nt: TGTGCCAGCAGTTTTAGCAGGGTCGGGCAGCCCCAGCATTTT

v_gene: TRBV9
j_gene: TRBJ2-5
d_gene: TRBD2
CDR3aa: CASSKGTSGSLETQYF
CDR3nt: TGTGCCAGCAGCAAAGGGACTAGCGGGAGTTTAGAGACCCAGTACTTC

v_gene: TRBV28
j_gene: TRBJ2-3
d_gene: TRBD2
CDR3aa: CASSLLMLAGGPDTQYF
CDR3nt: TGTGCCAGCAGTTTGTTGATGTTGGCGGGAGGGCCTGATACGCAGTATTTT

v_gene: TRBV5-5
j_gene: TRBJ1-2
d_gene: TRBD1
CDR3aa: CASSYDRGDYGYTF
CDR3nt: TGTGCCAGCAGCTACGACAGGGGGGACTATGGCTACACCTTC

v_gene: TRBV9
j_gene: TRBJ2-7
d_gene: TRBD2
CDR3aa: CASSRQPSSGSYEQYF
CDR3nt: TGTGCCAGCAGTCGCCAGCCTTCTAGCGGGAGTTACGAGCAGTACTTC

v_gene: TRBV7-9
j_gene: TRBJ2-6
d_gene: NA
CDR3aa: CASSQRTSYSGANVLTF
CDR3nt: TGTGCCAGCAGCCAACGGACCAGTTACTCTGGGGCCAACGTCCTGACTTTC

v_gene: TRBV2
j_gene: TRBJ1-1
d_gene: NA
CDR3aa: CASSVGRSNTEAFF
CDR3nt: TGTGCCAGCAGTGTAGGAAGATCCAACACTGAAGCTTTCTTT